Following are 14 T cell receptor beta chains from one sample sequenced in a study of blood T cell repertoires in COVID-19. Sequenced by immunoSEQ multiplex PCR; TCRdb stores in-frame clones only, minus some. This table has 150,000 to 200,000 clones, more than 70% appearing once. The specimen was peripheral blood. The receptors shown here come from a woman in her 30s with acute or convalescent COVID-19.

The chain uses TRBV18 and TRBJ1-1; D is undetermined. The CDR3 has 14 residues. Germline values: CDR1 KGHSH, CDR2 LQKENI. The germline V and J ends were trimmed by 2 bases and 4 bases, with 11 bases remaining between them. CDR3 residues: CASSPVGGVTEAFF. In DNA form, the CDR3 reads TGTGCCAGCTCACCAGTAGGCGGTGTCACTGAAGCTTTCTTT.

The chain couples TRBV7-9 to TRBJ2-5, with TRBD1 matching 8 bases. The CDR3 contains 16 residues. The junction had 3 bases not matched to a gene; V was cut back by 0 bases and J by 0 bases. Germline CDR1 SEHNR, CDR2 FQNEAQ (reference sequence). The CDR3 nucleotides are TGTGCCAGCAGCTTAGCGGGACAGGTTAACCAAGAGACCCAGTACTTC. As protein: CASSLAGQVNQETQYF.

The chain couples TRBV9 to TRBJ1-2; D possibly corresponds to TRBD1 (5 bases). In germline, CDR1 is SGDLS, CDR2 YYNGEE. The CDR3 spans 13 residues. V lost 4 bases and J 8 bases, leaving 15 bases between the germline ends. The CDR3 spells CASSLTGSDGYTF. The CDR3 nucleotides are TGTGCCAGCAGCCTAACAGGATCAGACGGCTACACCTTC.

The CDR3 spells CASSPTGEETQYF. DNA for the CDR3: TGTGCCAGCAGTCCGACAGGGGAAGAGACCCAGTACTTC. The chain uses TRBV2 and TRBJ2-5; 8 nucleotides match TRBD1. There are 13 residues in the CDR3. The V segment lost 5 bases and the J segment 3 bases; nucleotides outside the gene matches: 2. Germline V gives CDR1 SNHLY, CDR2 FYNNEI.

The genes are TRBV18 and TRBJ1-4; unclear D gene. In germline, CDR1 is KGHSH, CDR2 LQKENI. The CDR3 has 17 amino acids. Trimming cost V 3 bases and J 8 bases, with 22 bases left between them. As DNA, the CDR3 is TGTGCCAGCTCACCTGGGCAGCCGAGCTTGGTTGCGGAAAAACTGTTTTTT. Encoded protein: CASSPGQPSLVAEKLFF.

The chain uses TRBV27 and TRBJ2-7; perhaps TRBD1 as D (5 bases). CDR1 and CDR2 from the germline V gene are MNHEY and SMNVEV (reference sequence). V lost 5 bases, J lost 4 bases, and 12 bases lay in between. The CDR3 consists of 13 residues. In nucleotides, the CDR3 is TGTGCCAGCAGTCCTATGACAGAATACGAGCAGTACTTC. It specifies CASSPMTEYEQYF.

The chain couples TRBV6-6 to TRBJ2-1; D is unclear. Germline loops: CDR1 MNHNY, CDR2 SVGAGI (reference sequence). Deletions cut 0 bases from V and 6 bases from J, with 6 bases between. This CDR3 region has 13 residues. CDR3 DNA: TGTGCCAGCAGTTACTCTCCCGGCAATGAGCAGTTCTTC. Amino acid sequence: CASSYSPGNEQFF.

The chain carries TRBV30 and TRBJ1-2; D is uncertain. V lost 2 bases and J lost 5, with 9 bases in between. Germline CDR1 is GTSNPN and CDR2 is SVGIG (reference sequence). The CDR3 is 12 residues long. The CDR3 coding sequence is TGTGCCTGGAGTATTGACTCGTATGGCTACACCTTC. It yields the protein CAWSIDSYGYTF.

The chain links TRBV7-9 to TRBJ1-2; 7 bases agree with TRBD1. V lost 4 bases and J lost 7; bases outside the gene matches: 6. Germline CDR1 SEHNR, CDR2 FQNEAQ (reference sequence). This CDR3 region has 13 residues. CDR3 sequence: CASSSPDRVGYTF. DNA for the CDR3: TGTGCCAGCAGCTCTCCAGACAGGGTTGGCTACACCTTC.

The J gene is TRBJ1-4, the V gene TRBV11-3; D unresolved. The length of the CDR3 is 14 residues. With 3 bases removed from V and 1 base from J, the gap between germline ends came to 6 bases. Germline CDR1 reads SGHNT; CDR2 reads YENEEA. The DNA for the CDR3 is TGTGCCAGCAGCTTGGCACGAACTAATGAAAAACTGTTTTTT. Protein: CASSLARTNEKLFF.

This chain uses TRBV5-1 with TRBJ2-1; 8 bases fit TRBD2. V shed 0 bases and J 6 bases; nucleotides not matched to a gene: 11. The CDR3 totals 17 residues. CDR1 and CDR2 (germline): SGHRS, YFSETQ. DNA for the CDR3: TGCGCCAGCAGCTTGGCTTCCCTTGGACTAGCAGGCAATGAGCAGTTCTTC. Its translation: CASSLASLGLAGNEQFF.

This clone appeared a single time. The gene calls are TRBV28 and TRBJ1-1; D call uncertain. CDR3 size: 10 residues. V gave up 7 bases and J gave up 10 bases, with 10 bases separating them. Germline lookup yields CDR1 MDHEN and CDR2 SYDVKM. CDR3 loop: CASTGSTAFF. The CDR3 bases are TGTGCCAGCACGGGTTCTACAGCTTTCTTT.

The chain combines TRBV28 with TRBJ1-5; D is perhaps TRBD1 (5 bases). Germline loops: CDR1 MDHEN, CDR2 SYDVKM. Trimming pared 8 bases from V and 0 bases from J, leaving 14 bases between. This CDR3 is built from 15 residues. CDR3 region: CASGQGTYSNQPQHF. In DNA form, the CDR3 reads TGTGCCAGCGGGCAGGGAACGTATAGCAATCAGCCCCAGCATTTT.

The chain has TRBV23-1 and TRBJ1-5; D is unresolved. Being an ORF, TRBV23-1 has a function that is uncertain. The germline V and J ends were trimmed by 4 bases and 4 bases, with 11 bases remaining between them. CDR3 length: 14 residues. The CDR3 protein is CASSLDHRNQPQHF. For the CDR3, the DNA is TGCGCCAGCAGTCTTGACCACAGAAATCAGCCCCAGCATTTT.